The next 27 T cell receptor beta chains were all read from a single sample in a study of radiotherapy plus CTLA-4 blockade in lung cancer. The data were produced by immunoSEQ multiplex PCR, yet TCRdb's version contains in-frame clones alone and is incomplete. The sample yields roughly 50,000 clones, 80% to 85% seen once. The sequences come from peripheral blood, collected from a patient treated with radiotherapy plus ipilimumab. The receptors come from a human donor with non-small cell lung cancer who had stable disease on radiotherapy plus ipilimumab.

This clone appeared a single time. This sequence joins TRBV5-1 and TRBJ2-7; the match to TRBD2 covers 12 bases. CDR3 length: 15 amino acids. Germline lookup yields CDR1 SGHRS and CDR2 YFSETQ. Losses at the gene ends were 5 bases for V and 2 bases for J; bases not matched to a gene: 5. The CDR3 sequence: CASRQTSGRPYEQYF. The CDR3 nucleotides read TGCGCCAGCAGACAGACTAGCGGGAGACCCTACGAGCAGTACTTC. Looking up the rest from reference TRBV5-1 and TRBJ2-7 gives the full variable domain: KAGVTQTPRYLIKTRGQQVTLSCSPISGHRSVSWYQQTPGQGLQFLFEYFSETQRNKGNFPGRFSGRQFSNSRSEMNVSTLELGDSALYLCASRQTSGRPYEQYFGPGTRLTVT.

This clone was detected once. Written as DNA, the CDR3 is TGTGCCAGCAGTGGAGGGGGCGGCCTAGGTGGCTACACCTTC. This encodes CASSGGGGLGGYTF. The chain carries TRBV2 and TRBJ1-2; TRBD1 matches at 7 bases. Germline CDR1 and CDR2: SNHLY and FYNNEI. The CDR3 spans 14 residues. The junction had 9 bases not matched to a gene; V was cut back by 4 bases and J by 7 bases.

J is TRBJ2-7 and V is TRBV5-1; the match to TRBD2 covers 12 bases. Germline assignment: CDR1 SGHRS and CDR2 YFSETQ. This CDR3 is built from 17 residues. After removal of 7 bases from V and 0 bases from J, the junction contained 11 bases not matched to a gene. The CDR3 DNA follows: TGCGCCAGCGCGCCAGGACTAGCGGGGCAGAGCTCCTACGAGCAGTACTTC. Its protein is CASAPGLAGQSSYEQYF.

The genes are TRBV9 and TRBJ2-2; D is unclear. This CDR3 comprises 15 residues. CDR1 is SGDLS, CDR2 YYNGEE, per germline. Trimming cost V 3 bases and J 7 bases, with 16 bases left between them. DNA for the CDR3: TGTGCCAGCAGCGCACGTCTGCGTCCGTACGGGGAGCTGTTTTTT. It yields the protein CASSARLRPYGELFF. Full variable domain (outside the CDR3, taken from reference TRBV9 and TRBJ2-2): DSGVTQTPKHLITATGQRVTLRCSPRSGDLSVYWYQQSLDQGLQFLIQYYNGEERAKGNILERFSAQQFPDLHSELNLSSLELGDSALYFCASSARLRPYGELFFGEGSRLTVL.

V is TRBV5-6 and J is TRBJ1-5; 9 bases line up with TRBD1. There are 14 residues in the CDR3. Trimming at V came to 1 base and at J to 5 bases, leaving 1 base not matched to a gene. Germline lookup yields CDR1 SGHDT and CDR2 YYEEEE. This chain's CDR3 is CASSLTGGDQPQHF. The CDR3 coding sequence is TGTGCCAGCAGCTTGACAGGGGGCGATCAGCCCCAGCATTTT. Looking up the rest from reference TRBV5-6 and TRBJ1-5 gives the full variable domain: DAGVTQSPTHLIKTRGQQVTLRCSPKSGHDTVSWYQQALGQGPQFIFQYYEEEERQRGNFPDRFSGHQFPNYSSELNVNALLLGDSALYLCASSLTGGDQPQHFGDGTRLSIL.

The chain employs TRBV5-1 and TRBJ1-1; D not resolved. The length of the CDR3 is 15 residues. Germline CDR1 SGHRS, CDR2 YFSETQ. Trimming took off 2 bases at V and 0 bases at J, with 11 bases between the two ends. CDR3 region: CASSFSGEMNTEAFF. CDR3 sequence (DNA): TGCGCCAGCAGCTTTAGTGGAGAAATGAACACTGAAGCTTTCTTT.

This clone showed up just a few times. CDR3 protein: CASSVEGGLAGVEQFF. The DNA of the CDR3 is TGTGCCAGCAGCGTAGAAGGGGGGCTAGCGGGAGTTGAGCAGTTCTTC. The genes are TRBV9 and TRBJ2-1; 10 nucleotides line up with TRBD2. From germline, CDR1 is SGDLS and CDR2 YYNGEE. The CDR3 sequence is 16 residues long. With 0 bases clipped from V and 9 bases from J, the junction kept 9 bases outside the gene matches.

This chain connects TRBV5-1 to TRBJ1-2; 8 positions agree with TRBD1. The CDR3 length is 14 residues. Germline CDR1 SGHRS, CDR2 YFSETQ. The ends lost 5 bases at V and 4 bases at J; junction bases unmatched: 7. CDR3 amino acids: CASSPGQGTYGYTF. The CDR3 bases are TGCGCCAGCAGTCCCGGACAGGGAACCTATGGCTACACCTTC.

The gene calls are TRBV20-1 and TRBJ2-7, with TRBD2 matching over 7 bases. Germline V gives CDR1 DFQATT, CDR2 SNEGSKA (reference sequence). The CDR3 has 11 amino acids. V was pared by 6 bases and J by 2 bases, with 1 base of the junction left unmatched. The CDR3 coding sequence is TGCAGTGCCGGGACTACCTACGAGCAGTACTTC. Its protein is CSAGTTYEQYF.

The chain links TRBV9 to TRBJ2-5, with 9 bases matching TRBD2. V shed 4 bases, J shed 1 base, and the junction held 8 bases outside the gene matches. The CDR3 contains 16 residues. Germline V gene sequence: CDR1 SGDLS, CDR2 YYNGEE. The CDR3 DNA follows: TGTGCCAGCAGCCCGGCTAGCGGGGCCCTCCAAGAGACCCAGTACTTC. Amino acid sequence: CASSPASGALQETQYF.

The chain is built from TRBV21-1 and TRBJ2-7; the table calls TRBD2, which could not be checked here. TRBV21-1 is shown as a pseudogene. CDR3 size: 14 residues. In DNA form, the CDR3 reads TGTGCCAGCAAGGCGGGGGGTTTTTGCTACGAGCAGTACTTC. It codes for CASKAGGFCYEQYF.

This clone appeared a single time. The chain combines TRBV19 with TRBJ1-1; D call uncertain. The CDR3 loop spans 17 amino acids. Germline lookup yields CDR1 LNHDA and CDR2 SQIVND (reference sequence). Trimming left V 3 bases short and J 2 bases short, with 19 bases between. The DNA of the CDR3 is TGTGCCAGTAGTATGAAGGTCGAGGGATGGGGTAACACTGAAGCTTTCTTT. Amino acids: CASSMKVEGWGNTEAFF.

The V and J genes are TRBV7-8 and TRBJ2-1, with D perhaps TRBD2 (5 bases). The CDR3 runs 15 residues. V was cut by 4 bases and J by 0 bases, with 10 bases left in between. CDR1 is SGHVS, CDR2 FQNEAQ, per germline. CDR3 loop: CASSSEGVSYNEQFF. CDR3 nucleotides: TGTGCCAGCAGCTCCGAGGGCGTCTCCTACAATGAGCAGTTCTTC.

The chain combines TRBV21-1 with TRBJ1-1; the D segment call TRBD1 is taken from the table without a DNA check. TRBV21-1 is reported as a pseudogene. This CDR3 spans 15 amino acids. The CDR3 nucleotides are TGTGCCAGCAGCAAAGGGGACAGGGGGGACACTGAAGCTTTCTTT. Protein product: CASSKGDRGDTEAFF.

Notes on this clone: Its ends do not fully match the called genes, so a read error is possible. This chain connects TRBV29-1 to TRBJ2-1; D gene uncertain. Germline CDR1 and CDR2: SQVTM and ANQGSEA. The CDR3 sequence is 18 residues long. CDR3 coding DNA: TGCAGCGTTGAAGGGGCCGTGGCAGCCATTGTAGACCGCAATGGGCAGTTCTTC. Protein: CSVEGAVAAIVDRNGQFF.

The V gene is TRBV6-1, the J gene TRBJ2-5, with D hard to call. This CDR3 is built from 12 residues. From germline, CDR1 is MNHNS and CDR2 SASEGT. Trimming left V 3 bases short and J 0 bases short, with 2 bases between. Here the CDR3 DNA reads TGTGCCAGCAGTGACAACCAAGAGACCCAGTACTTC. Translating gives CASSDNQETQYF.

This chain uses TRBV19 with TRBJ1-5; D unclear. V lost 3 bases and J 6 bases, leaving 9 bases between the germline ends. The CDR3 length is 13 residues. CDR1 and CDR2 (germline): LNHDA, SQIVND (reference sequence). The CDR3: CASSIAEFQPQHF. CDR3 DNA: TGTGCCAGTAGTATTGCGGAGTTTCAGCCCCAGCATTTT.

This clone was observed a few times. V gene TRBV6-6 combines with J gene TRBJ1-1, with D hard to call. Germline-derived CDR1 and CDR2 are MNHNY and SVGAGI (reference sequence). This CDR3 has 15 amino acids. The V end was cut by 2 bases, the J end by 0 bases, with 10 bases between. CDR3 loop: CASSYEGPLNTEAFF. CDR3 sequence (DNA): TGTGCCAGCAGTTACGAGGGTCCTTTGAACACTGAAGCTTTCTTT.

The chain employs TRBV19 and TRBJ1-5, with D unresolved. With 2 bases removed from V and 2 bases from J, the gap between germline ends came to 10 bases. The CDR3 spans 15 residues. Germline V lookup: CDR1 LNHDA, CDR2 SQIVND (reference sequence). DNA for the CDR3: TGTGCCAGTAGTATAAGCAAGTCCGGCAATCAGCCCCAGCATTTT. Its translation is CASSISKSGNQPQHF.

The chain carries TRBV10-3 and TRBJ2-7, with TRBD1 matching over 9 bases. Trimming cost V 6 bases and J 4 bases; bases outside gene matches: 10. The CDR3 sequence is 15 residues long. Per the germline V gene, CDR1 is ENHRY and CDR2 is SYGVKD. This CDR3 reads CAISTALQGAYEQYF. CDR3 coding DNA: TGTGCCATCAGCACCGCGTTACAGGGGGCTTACGAGCAGTACTTC.

This sequence joins TRBV27 and TRBJ2-5; 7 bases agree with TRBD1. The closer fit of TRBJ2-7 to the DNA end suggests the J call may be wrong. The germline gives CDR1 MNHEY, CDR2 SMNVEV (reference sequence). CDR3 length equals 15 residues. CDR3 residues: CASSLTGEVPYEQYF. The CDR3 DNA reads TGTGCCAGCAGTCTAACAGGGGAAGTACCCTACGAGCAGTACTTC.

The gene calls are TRBV7-2 and TRBJ2-1; D might be TRBD2 (6 bases). Germline V CDR1 and CDR2: SGHTA, FQGNSA. The CDR3 totals 17 residues. Trimming shortened V by 1 base and J by 3 bases, and 16 bases separated the two germline ends. This CDR3 is CASSLGDFGVIYNEQFF. CDR3 sequence (DNA): TGTGCCAGCAGCTTAGGGGACTTTGGGGTTATCTACAATGAGCAGTTCTTC.

The chain joins TRBV19 to TRBJ2-5, with 7 bases aligning to TRBD1. V lost 4 bases, J lost 1 base, and 6 bases stayed unmatched. The CDR3 consists of 15 residues. Germline CDR1 and CDR2: LNHDA and SQIVND (reference sequence). The CDR3 nucleotides read TGTGCCAGTAGTAGGGCAGGGGGTACCCAAGAGACCCAGTACTTC. It translates to CASSRAGGTQETQYF.

This clone has just a few counts. This chain joins TRBV2 and TRBJ2-7, with 8 positions matching TRBD2. The V gene's germline CDR1 is SNHLY and CDR2 FYNNEI. This CDR3 contains 15 residues. The V segment lost 4 bases and the J segment 0 bases; nucleotides outside the gene matches: 5. CDR3 sequence reads: CASSVGGTSSYEQYF. CDR3 DNA: TGTGCCAGCAGTGTGGGCGGGACTAGCTCCTACGAGCAGTACTTC. Variable domain in full (rest from reference TRBV2 and TRBJ2-7): EPEVTQTPSHQVTQMGQEVILRCVPISNHLYFYWYRQILGQKVEFLVSFYNNEISEKSEIFDDQFSVERPDGSNFTLKIRSTKLEDSAMYFCASSVGGTSSYEQYFGPGTRLTVT.

This clone was seen a handful of times. The chain uses TRBV6-4 and TRBJ2-1; 8 bases match TRBD2. The CDR3 is made up of 15 amino acids. Germline V gives CDR1 MRHNA, CDR2 SNTAGT. Trimming cost V 2 bases and J 0 bases; bases outside gene matches: 0. The DNA of the CDR3 is TGTGCCAGCAGTGACAGCGGGAGCTCCTACAATGAGCAGTTCTTC. It is translated as CASSDSGSSYNEQFF.

The chain combines TRBV19 with TRBJ1-1; 10 bases are a match to TRBD1. Germline V gene data show CDR1 as LNHDA and CDR2 as SQIVND (reference sequence). CDR3 size: 14 residues. The J segment lost 3 bases and the V segment lost 9 bases, leaving 7 bases of the junction unmatched. CDR3 in amino acids: CASTDRGRDTEAFF. CDR3 DNA: TGTGCCAGCACAGACAGGGGGCGGGACACTGAAGCTTTCTTT.

This chain links TRBV5-1 with TRBJ2-3; TRBD1 is a possible D gene (6 bases). There are 15 residues in the CDR3. Trimming cost V 0 bases and J 9 bases, with 17 bases left between them. CDR1 is SGHRS, CDR2 YFSETQ, per germline. CDR3 protein: CASSLEGRGYETQYF. The DNA of the CDR3 is TGCGCCAGCAGCTTGGAGGGCAGGGGATATGAGACGCAGTATTTT.